The 14 T cell receptor beta chains below were found in one sample sequenced in a study of graft-versus-host responses after intestinal transplantation. Profiling relied on immunoSEQ multiplex PCR, and the TCRdb table lists in-frame clones only, not all of them. The repertoire holds approximately 9,000 clones, with about 32% as singletons. Sequenced material: alloreactive CD4+ T cells from a mixed lymphocyte reaction culture, taken before intestinal transplant. The subset: CFSE-low proliferating T cells sorted from roughly six-day pre-transplant mixed lymphocyte reaction (GvH or HvG direction). The receptors derive from a human patient who received an intestinal transplant.

The V gene is TRBV19, the J gene TRBJ2-7, with TRBD1 as a possible D gene (6 bases). CDR1 LNHDA and CDR2 SQIVND come from the germline V gene (reference sequence). The CDR3 sequence is 14 residues long. V lost 5 bases and J 3 bases, leaving 14 bases between the germline ends. The CDR3 spells CASSSAGEGYEQYF. CDR3 sequence (DNA): TGTGCCAGTAGTTCGGCAGGGGAAGGCTACGAGCAGTACTTC.

By share, this clone counts as large. The chain combines TRBV28 with TRBJ1-2; D possibly corresponds to TRBD1 (6 bases). There are 17 residues in the CDR3. CDR1 is MDHEN and CDR2 is SYDVKM in the germline V gene. V gave up 3 bases and J gave up 7 bases, with 24 bases separating them. The CDR3 bases are TGTGCCAGCAGTTTGGTATTCGAGGGGGAGGGCAACGTTGGCTACACCTTC. Encoded protein: CASSLVFEGEGNVGYTF.

By frequency in the sample, this clone is medium-sized. The CDR3 loop is CASRESTRPASSYNEQFF. CDR3 coding DNA: TGTGCCAGCAGGGAATCGACTCGGCCAGCCAGCTCCTACAATGAGCAGTTCTTC. The genes are TRBV2 and TRBJ2-1; D is unclear. This CDR3 contains 18 residues. V was pared by 6 bases and J by 0 bases, with 21 bases between. Germline CDR1 is SNHLY and CDR2 is FYNNEI.

A few counts support this clone. The chain combines TRBV7-3 with TRBJ1-1; no clear D. Trimming stripped 3 bases from V and 13 bases from J, with 6 bases between. Germline CDR1 and CDR2: SGHTA and FQGTGA. This CDR3 is 9 amino acids long. For the CDR3, the DNA is TGTGCCAGCAGCTTGGAGGGTTTCTTT. Protein sequence: CASSLEGFF.

In its sample, this clone was seen once. The chain carries TRBV15 and TRBJ2-7, with TRBD1 matching over 10 bases. CDR1 and CDR2 (germline): LNHNV, YYDKDF (reference sequence). V lost 4 bases to trimming and J lost 3 bases; unmatched junction nucleotides: 6. The CDR3 is 15 amino acids. The DNA of the CDR3 is TGTGCCACCAGCAACGGGACAGGGGTGTTCTACGAGCAGTACTTC. Its protein is CATSNGTGVFYEQYF.

This clone was counted at least ten times. The chain recombines TRBV19 with TRBJ2-1, with 7 bases identical to TRBD2. V gave up 5 bases and J gave up 10 bases; unmatched junction bases: 14. Germline V gene data show CDR1 as LNHDA and CDR2 as SQIVND (reference sequence). The CDR3 spans 15 residues. The CDR3 is CASSPRTRLSEEQFF. CDR3 in DNA: TGTGCCAGTAGTCCCCGGACTAGACTGTCAGAAGAGCAGTTCTTC. Complete variable domain (other parts from reference TRBV19 and TRBJ2-1): DGGITQSPKYLFRKEGQNVTLSCEQNLNHDAMYWYRQDPGQGLRLIYYSQIVNDFQKGDIAEGYSVSREKKESFPLTVTSAQKNPTAFYLCASSPRTRLSEEQFFGPGTRLTVL.

The CDR3 DNA sequence: TGTGCCAGCAGTGTGTCCACCCCTATGCGAAAGACCTATGGCTACACCTTC. Protein product: CASSVSTPMRKTYGYTF. The chain carries TRBV6-1 and TRBJ1-2, with D unclear. Germline V gene data show CDR1 as MNHNS and CDR2 as SASEGT. Trimming left V 4 bases short and J 4 bases short, with 22 bases between. This CDR3 region has 17 residues.

The V and J genes are TRBV6-5 and TRBJ2-1; 11 bases map to TRBD2. Looked up from germline, CDR1 is MNHEY and CDR2 is SVGAGI. Trimming took 5 bases from V and 6 from J; bases not matched to a gene: 6. The CDR3 contains 15 residues. CDR3 nucleotide sequence: TGTGCCAGCAGTGGTTTAGCGGGAGGGATCAATGAGCAGTTCTTC. This codes for CASSGLAGGINEQFF.

The chain has TRBV6-5 and TRBJ2-7; TRBD1 aligns across 9 bases. Germline lookup yields CDR1 MNHEY and CDR2 SVGAGI. The CDR3 is 14 residues long. The ends lost 5 bases at V and 4 bases at J; junction bases unmatched: 6. CDR3 sequence: CASSPGTGRYEQYF. The CDR3 DNA reads as TGTGCCAGCAGTCCCGGGACAGGGCGGTACGAGCAGTACTTC.

The chain couples TRBV28 to TRBJ1-4; no clear D. The CDR3 sequence is 17 residues long. V was shortened by 4 bases and J by 3 bases, with 18 bases between the two germline ends. Germline CDR1 and CDR2: MDHEN and SYDVKM. The CDR3 reads CASSSPREMTSNEKLFF. The DNA of the CDR3 is TGTGCCAGCAGTTCCCCCCGCGAAATGACTTCTAATGAAAAACTGTTTTTT.

This clone was counted only a few times. The chain carries TRBV5-3 and TRBJ2-1; TRBD2 matches at 9 bases. Being an ORF, TRBV5-3 has a function that is uncertain. Trimming removed 8 bases from V and 7 bases from J; junction bases left unmatched: 10. This CDR3 has 14 amino acids. CDR3 sequence reads: CARASSGNMNEQFF. In DNA form, the CDR3 reads TGTGCCAGGGCGTCTAGCGGGAATATGAATGAGCAGTTCTTC.

The rearrangement links TRBV25-1 to TRBJ2-3, with 7 nucleotides matching TRBD2. V lost 4 bases to trimming and J lost 7 bases; unmatched junction nucleotides: 8. This CDR3 contains 14 residues. Germline V gives CDR1 MGHDK, CDR2 SYGVNS. CDR3 region: CASSAGLVGYTQYF. The CDR3 DNA sequence: TGTGCCAGCAGTGCAGGACTAGTCGGCTATACGCAGTATTTT.

In this sample, this clone is medium-sized. The V gene is TRBV7-8, the J gene TRBJ2-5; TRBD2 aligns across 10 bases. The V gene end was trimmed by 1 base and the J gene end by 5 bases; junction bases not matched to a gene: 7. Germline CDR1 SGHVS, CDR2 FQNEAQ. The CDR3 runs 16 residues. CDR3 nucleotides: TGTGCCAGCAGCTTAGTTACTAGCGGGAAAGGGGAGACCCAGTACTTC. Its protein is CASSLVTSGKGETQYF.

This clone is medium-sized within its sample. V and J are TRBV2 and TRBJ1-1; D remains ambiguous. Germline CDR1 and CDR2: SNHLY and FYNNEI. This CDR3 is built from 13 residues. Deletions cut 4 bases from V and 0 bases from J, with 6 bases between. The CDR3 nucleotides read TGTGCCAGCAGTGGCAAGATGAACACTGAAGCTTTCTTT. This gives the protein CASSGKMNTEAFF.